One sample yielded the 4 T cell receptor beta chains listed below, sequenced in a study of T cell responses to AZD1222 COVID-19 vaccine. Here immunoSEQ multiplex PCR was the method, and the copy in TCRdb shows in-frame clones only, minus some. This sample has 95,000 to 110,000 clones; around 90% occur once, and the top ten carry 3.5% to 4.5%. Sequenced material: peripheral blood, taken on day 0 of AZD1222 vaccination. These receptors were obtained from an adult in good health.

The chain is built from TRBV5-1 and TRBJ1-5; D call uncertain. The CDR3 covers 13 residues. V shed 1 base and J shed 3 bases, with 5 bases lying between them. Germline assignment: CDR1 SGHRS and CDR2 YFSETQ. CDR3 sequence (DNA): TGCGCCAGCAGCTTGCAATCCAATCAGCCCCAGCATTTT. It codes for CASSLQSNQPQHF. Complete variable domain (other parts from reference TRBV5-1 and TRBJ1-5): KAGVTQTPRYLIKTRGQQVTLSCSPISGHRSVSWYQQTPGQGLQFLFEYFSETQRNKGNFPGRFSGRQFSNSRSEMNVSTLELGDSALYLCASSLQSNQPQHFGDGTRLSIL.

The J gene is TRBJ1-2, the V gene TRBV6-5, with TRBD1 matching over 8 bases. The CDR3 is 15 residues long. The trim removed 0 bases at V and 3 bases at J, leaving 3 bases unmatched. CDR1 MNHEY and CDR2 SVGAGI come from the germline V gene. CDR3 nucleotides: TGTGCCAGCAGTTACTCCCAGGGGGCCTACTATGGCTACACCTTC. It translates to CASSYSQGAYYGYTF.

This rearrangement joins TRBV5-4 to TRBJ2-3; 10 bases fit TRBD2. Germline V lookup: CDR1 SGHNT, CDR2 YYREEE (reference sequence). Losses at the gene ends were 1 base for V and 8 bases for J; bases not matched to a gene: 10. This CDR3 contains 16 residues. The DNA of the CDR3 is TGTGCCAGCAGCTTGATGCTAGCGGGAGAAGCCGGTACGCAGTATTTT. It encodes CASSLMLAGEAGTQYF. The variable domain in full, completed from reference TRBV5-4 and TRBJ2-3, reads ETGVTQSPTHLIKTRGQQVTLRCSSQSGHNTVSWYQQALGQGPQFIFQYYREEENGRGNFPPRFSGLQFPNYSSELNVNALELDDSALYLCASSLMLAGEAGTQYFGPGTRLTVL.

A single count supports this clone. This chain joins TRBV27 and TRBJ2-7; possibly TRBD1 for D (6 bases). The CDR3 runs 12 residues. Per germline, CDR1 MNHEY and CDR2 SMNVEV (reference sequence). Trimming stripped 5 bases from V and 4 bases from J, with 9 bases between. The CDR3 region is CASSPQGYEQYF. The CDR3 region has the DNA TGTGCCAGCAGTCCACAGGGTTACGAGCAGTACTTC.